This TCR beta chain stems from a study of T cells after yellow fever vaccination (dated by TCRdb to the late 2010s). Concerning the study at large: The SMART-Seq v4 Ultra Low Input RNA kit was used to prepare libraries from fractions with low cell numbers. To follow T-cell clones before and after primary and booster YFV17D yellow fever vaccination, bulk TCR alpha and beta repertoires were sequenced over time. Two healthy male donors, one aged 18 to 30 and one aged 30 to 40 years, made up the cohort. Blood was drawn at multiple timepoints before and after primary and secondary immunization, with bulk PBMC replicates and cell subsets isolated. The research as a whole found: After the booster, most clones that had expanded after primary vaccination were detected again (around 97% of CD4 and around nine tenths of CD8), suggesting broad maintenance of memory. Because abundant contaminating clonotypes from the bulk population could be contained in FACS-sorted repertoires, computational filtering was required. The secondary T-cell response was weaker than the primary response but faster, peaking on day 5 instead of day 15. Only a couple of donors were included in the study, so the extent to which the findings can be generalized is limited. A small share of clonotypes was detected in both CD4 and CD8 compartments, with the overlap likely arising from convergent recombination.

In light of the paper, this sample's treatment or condition label describes: live attenuated yellow fever vaccine strain. At each blood-draw timepoint, two biological replicates of bulk PBMCs were obtained. PBMCs were isolated from peripheral blood using a standard Ficoll-Paque protocol. TriZol was used to extract RNA from bulk PBMCs, from CD4 and CD8 fractions, and from dextramer-positive and dextramer-negative fractions. There are many counts of this clonotype. The target of this receptor is not known. Base-call qualities are not available, and no considerably larger clone is one nucleotide away. From the cysteine up to the phenylalanine, the CDR3 has a length of 18 residues. Solely the CDR3 DNA is kept, with 54 bases framed from the first base. CDR1 and CDR2 (MGHRA, YSYEKL) derive from the germline V gene. V loses 2 bases, J loses 4 bases, and the germline ends lie 23 bases apart. The sequencer was an Illumina NovaSeq 6000. Synthesis of TCR cDNA relied on 5'RACE template switching, a step that introduced a universal primer site along with unique molecular identifiers. Priming for cDNA synthesis came from both the TCR alpha and TCR beta constant segments. Two PCR steps were used to amplify libraries, with sample barcodes and sequencing adapters being added in the second step. Libraries were sequenced on Illumina HiSeq 2500 (2x100 bp) or NovaSeq (2x150 bp). Concerning the study's data processing: MIGEC handled demultiplexing of reads and collapsing into UMI consensus sequences, while MiXCR performed V(D)J alignment. Vaccine-responding clonotypes were identified with edgeR using replicate PBMC samples, with FDR below 0.01 and a log2 fold change above 5 up to day 15 being required. Bulk clonotypes were assigned CD4 or CD8 identity according to which sequenced CD4 or CD8 repertoire held them at higher abundance. The public reads were reprocessed in TCRdb via fastp at Q25 and MiXCR, keeping in-frame beta chains. Identical CDR3 proteins give one entry, which carries the most common genes and DNA. These V and J calls originate from TCRdb's pipeline instead of the authors' own analysis. The table for this sample lists a few hundred thousand distinct CDR3 sequences; around 3.6% of them were counted only once. Jointly, the top ten make up around 22% of the sample.

This sample comprised PBMCs, obtained on the day of the yellow fever booster vaccination. This clonotype originated in a man aged 18 to 35 who received the YFV17D yellow fever vaccine. The V gene is TRBV4-1 and the J gene is TRBJ1-2, with the D gene not confidently named. The sequenced DNA: TGCGCCAGCAGCCAAACGTACCCTCAGGTGCTAGTTGGCTATGGCTACACCTTC. Its amino acids are CASSQTYPQVLVGYGYTF.